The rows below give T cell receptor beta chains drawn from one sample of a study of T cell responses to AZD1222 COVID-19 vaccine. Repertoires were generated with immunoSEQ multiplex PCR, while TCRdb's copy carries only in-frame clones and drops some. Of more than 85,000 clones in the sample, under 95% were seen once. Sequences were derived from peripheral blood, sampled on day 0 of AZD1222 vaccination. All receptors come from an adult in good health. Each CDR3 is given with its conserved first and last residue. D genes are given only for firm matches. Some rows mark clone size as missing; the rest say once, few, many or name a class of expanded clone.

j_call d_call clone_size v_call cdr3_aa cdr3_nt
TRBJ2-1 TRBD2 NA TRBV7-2 CASSLVYVWTSGDNEQFF TGTGCCAGCAGCTTAGTCTACGTCTGGACTAGCGGCGACAATGAGCAGTTCTTC
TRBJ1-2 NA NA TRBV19 CASSPRGNYGYTF TGTGCCAGTAGTCCCCGGGGTAACTATGGCTACACCTTC
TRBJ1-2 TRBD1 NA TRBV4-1 CASSLGRQGAYGYTF TGCGCCAGCAGCCTAGGGCGGCAGGGGGCCTATGGCTACACCTTC
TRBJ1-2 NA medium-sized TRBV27 CASSLGPVGGYTF TGTGCCAGCAGTTTAGGTCCAGTCGGGGGCTACACCTTC
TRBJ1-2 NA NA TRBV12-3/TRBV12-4 CASSSENYGYTF TGTGCCAGCAGTTCAGAAAACTATGGCTACACCTTC
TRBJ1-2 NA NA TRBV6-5 CASSYKGKGYTF TGTGCCAGCAGTTATAAGGGGAAAGGCTACACCTTC
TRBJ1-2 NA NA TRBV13 CASSSDLGTF TGTGCCAGCAGCTCCGACCTAGGCACCTTC
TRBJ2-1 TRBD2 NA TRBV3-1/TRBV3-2 CASSQVSGGRNEQFF TGTGCCAGCAGCCAAGTTAGCGGGGGGCGCAATGAGCAGTTCTTC
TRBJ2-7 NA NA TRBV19 CASGVRGSSSYEQYF TGTGCCAGTGGGGTCAGGGGCTCAAGCTCCTACGAGCAGTACTTC
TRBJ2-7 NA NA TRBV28 CASSLGYYEQYF TGTGCCAGCAGCCTAGGGTACTACGAGCAGTACTTC
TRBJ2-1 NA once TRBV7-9 CASSLSHKGFF TGTGCCAGCAGCTTGTCCCATAAAGGGTTCTTC
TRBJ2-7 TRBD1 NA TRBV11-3 CASSFTGVGEQYF TGTGCCAGCAGCTTCACAGGGGTGGGGGAGCAGTACTTC
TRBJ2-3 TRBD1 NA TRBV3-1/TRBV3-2 CASSHRQGAKDTQYF TGTGCCAGCAGCCACAGACAGGGGGCTAAAGATACGCAGTATTTT
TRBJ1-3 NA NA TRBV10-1 CASRKDPGNTIYF TGCGCCAGCAGGAAGGACCCTGGAAACACCATATATTTT
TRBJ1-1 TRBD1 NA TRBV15 CATSRGDRVTEAFF TGTGCCACCAGCAGGGGGGACAGGGTCACTGAAGCTTTCTTT
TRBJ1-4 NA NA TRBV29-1 CSARSEKLFF TGCAGCGCCAGAAGTGAAAAACTGTTTTTT
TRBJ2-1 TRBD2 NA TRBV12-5 CASGLGGLARNEQFF TGTGCTAGTGGTTTGGGAGGACTAGCGCGCAATGAGCAGTTCTTC
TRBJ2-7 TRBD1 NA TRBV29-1 CSAAGTAYEQYF TGCAGCGCCGCTGGGACAGCTTACGAGCAGTACTTC